A single sample gave rise to the 2 T cell receptor beta chains below, sequenced in a study of T cells in Graves' hyperthyroidism and ophthalmopathy. RNA transcripts provided the source from which TCR beta CDR3 regions were amplified. RT-PCR in the first round (using the HTBI primer set) targeted the TCR CDR3. MiXCR, applied by TCRdb to the multiplex PCR reads, yields one record per CDR3 protein. Altogether some 600,000 distinct CDR3 sequences are present, approximately 15% being singletons, with the ten largest covering almost 6%. Source material: blood. These receptors came from a woman in her thirties with Graves' hyperthyroidism that later progressed to Graves' ophthalmopathy.

The V call is TRBV27, the J call TRBJ2-7; D gene ambiguous. V was trimmed by 6 bases and J by 0 bases, leaving 21 bases between them. CDR1 is MNHEY, CDR2 SMNVEV, per germline (reference sequence). This CDR3 comprises 17 residues. The CDR3 sequence is CASSPVYEGRSSYEQYF. In nucleotides, the CDR3 is TGTGCCAGCAGCCCCGTCTACGAAGGCCGATCCTCCTACGAGCAGTACTTC.

A few counts support this clonotype. The chain has TRBV6-2 or TRBV6-3 and TRBJ2-1, with TRBD2 matching 8 bases. CDR3 size: 16 residues. V was pared by 0 bases and J by 8 bases, with 9 bases of the junction left unmatched. Germline assignment: CDR1 MNHEY and CDR2 SVGEGT. The CDR3 DNA is TGTGCCAGCAGTTACTCGACCGGGAGGGCCCTCTATGAGCAGTTCTTC. Translating gives CASSYSTGRALYEQFF.